Here is one TCR beta chain with its context. In the authors' workflow: Nucleated cell number was recorded as an estimate derived from reference gene primer amplification. The protocol was immunoSEQ multiplex PCR, while the TCRdb copy is restricted to in-frame clones and leaves out a portion. V and J calls and clone size are as listed in that table; D and trimming were resolved from the DNA. In the table there are around 130,000 clones, roughly 84% of which are singletons. The sample comes from a study of blood T cell repertoires in COVID-19. Across the whole study: The samples span acute and convalescent COVID-19 from the United States, Italy and Spain. PBMCs, B-cell-depleted T cells, or T cells provided the cDNA or gDNA that made up the material.

Germline lookup yields CDR1 MNHEY and CDR2 SVGAGI. This CDR3 region has 15 residues. The V end was cut by 4 bases, the J end by 4 bases, with 11 bases between. The source material was peripheral blood. This TCR was sampled from a man aged 60 to 69 with acute or convalescent COVID-19. The chain joins TRBV6-5 to TRBJ2-6, with D possibly being TRBD1 (5 bases). The CDR3 nucleotides read TGTGCCAGCAGTTTCCAGGGATCGGGGGCCAACGTCCTGACTTTC. Translating gives CASSFQGSGANVLTF.